This TCR beta chain was identified during a study of shared clonotypes between healthy human individuals. The protocol was immunoSEQ multiplex PCR, while the TCRdb copy is restricted to in-frame clones and leaves out a portion. Among fewer than 400,000 clones listed, approximately 79% were seen once. Germline CDR1 SGHDT, CDR2 YYEEEE. The V gene lost 3 bases and the J gene lost 2 bases, with 11 bases spanning the gap. This CDR3 contains 14 residues. V gene TRBV5-6 combines with J gene TRBJ1-1, with no clear D. Material: memory CD4+ T cells sorted from blood. This sample's subset: CD45RA-negative fraction. The receptor was isolated from a man younger than 40 in good health. The DNA for the CDR3 is TGTGCCAGCAGCTCAAAGTGGACTAACACTGAAGCTTTCTTT. Its protein is CASSSKWTNTEAFF.